This note documents a single TCR beta chain sequence. It lacks a known antigen. Base qualities were left out, and no much larger clone turns up one base away. These data belong to a study of vaccination and CD4 T cells after COVID-19 (dated 2022 in TCRdb). Describing the broader study: Convalescent patients had a positive SARS-CoV-2 result on nasal swab PCR, and of these patients, several had mild disease and one had severe disease. The convalescent cohort included six males and four females, with two Hispanic individuals, seven Caucasians, two Asians and one multiracial person. Participants received two doses of either the Pfizer-BioNTech BNT162b2 vaccine (n=8) or the Moderna mRNA-1273 vaccine (n=2). Post-COVID blood samples from convalescent patients were collected a median of approximately 100 days after diagnosis, with a range of roughly 35 to 170 days. The time from the second vaccine dose to post-vaccine blood sampling had a median of roughly 79 days and ranged from 14 to 241 days. Overlapping spike peptide pools from SARS-CoV-2 and from the common cold coronaviruses HCoV-NL63, HCoV-OC43 and HCoV-229E were used as culture stimuli. As controls, cultures received a CEFX viral epitope pool (the positive control), an HIV-1 Nef peptide pool (the negative control), or no peptide at all. In around ten COVID-19 convalescent patients and a handful of infection-naive healthy vaccine recipients, the spike-specific CD4+ TCR repertoire before mRNA vaccination was compared with the repertoire after mRNA vaccination. Points the paper makes about the study in general: The number of convalescent patients in the study was relatively small, and the study did not examine early timepoints following natural infection. The median number of SARS-CoV-2-reactive clonotypes rose from roughly 20 after infection to approximately 41 after vaccination, but the change was not significant. Among convalescent patients, a median 86.3% of the SARS-CoV-2-reactive clones seen after vaccination appeared only after vaccination, which suggests priming specific to the vaccine. Of the vaccine-specific clones in convalescent patients, 304 of 307, or nearly all, reacted only to SARS-CoV-2 spike and did not cross-react with common cold coronaviruses.

Receptor amplification or capture employed PCR. DNA from cultured CD4+ T cells underwent TCR sequencing with the Oncomine TCR Beta short-read assay at the Johns Hopkins FTIC core. The QIAamp micro DNA kit was used to extract genomic DNA from the cultured CD4+ T cells. Oncomine TCR Beta libraries from cultured CD4+ T cells were pooled using unique dual indexes and sequenced on an Illumina iSeq 100. Processing in the source paper ran as follows. Non-productive sequences were removed, and CDR3s not starting with C, not ending with F or W, or shorter than 7 amino acids were discarded. Antigen-specific clonotypes were identified using the MANAFEST web application through comparison of peptide-stimulated wells with reference and other culture wells. To be called positive, a clone needed an FDR below 0.05, an odds ratio above 5, and a productive frequency above 0.1% in at least two of three replicate wells. Clonotypes that were significantly expanded in both SARS-CoV-2 spike wells and at least one common cold coronavirus spike condition were defined as cross-reactive. Similarity between CDR3 sequences was evaluated in R version 3.6.1 using Levenshtein distances (stringdist) and unrooted phylogenetic trees (ape). TCRdb redid the processing of the public reads, applying fastp at Q25 and MiXCR, and retained in-frame beta chains. One record per CDR3 amino acid sequence lists the most common genes and DNA. The V and J calls, along with clone size, are taken from TCRdb and not from the paper's own processing. The sample table holds nearly 15,000 distinct CDR3 sequences, of which roughly 53% were seen once. Together, the top ten hold roughly 4.2% of the sample.

The sample's treatment or condition, from its label and the paper: roughly 11-day PBMC culture with coronavirus spike peptide pools or control peptides (ViraFEST assay). The study used the ViraFEST assay, which expanded antigen-specific T cells with peptide pools and then identified expanded clonotypes by TCR sequencing. The convalescent patients' positive SARS-CoV-2 PCR tests were from March to December 2020, which was before the Alpha, Beta and Delta variants emerged in the United States. Around 2 million PBMCs per well were cultured in IMDM with approximately 5% human AB serum and roughly 9.3 IU/ml IL-2, plus 10 ug/ml peptide pools. On days 3 and 7, half of the culture medium was replaced with fresh IL-2-containing medium. CD4+ T cells were isolated after roughly eleven days of culture through negative selection using the EasySep CD4+ T cell isolation kit. Ficoll-Paque Plus gradient centrifugation was used to isolate PBMCs from whole blood, and the isolated PBMCs were then either used fresh or cryopreserved at -140C. In general, triplicate wells were set up for every culture condition.

V is trimmed back by 5 bases and J by 4 bases, and the junction contains 5 bases that no gene match accounts for. The CDR3 has 14 amino acids, counting the end cysteine and phenylalanine. CDR3 DNA is the only sequence kept; it has 42 bases, read in frame from the first base. CDR1 SGHTA and CDR2 FQGNSA are derived from the germline V gene. The receptor was derived from a human donor who had recovered from COVID-19. The material sequenced was CD4+ T cells from blood, cultured in vitro, taken before SARS-CoV-2 vaccination. The rearranged segments are TRBV7-2 and TRBJ2-3; 8 middle bases align to TRBD2. In nucleotide form, the sequence is TGTGCCAGCAGCGTCACGGGAGGGGCAGATACGCAGTATTTT. It translates as CASSVTGGADTQYF.